Listed below are T cell receptor beta chains from one sample, sequenced in a study of blood T cell repertoires in COVID-19. The assay was immunoSEQ multiplex PCR, and TCRdb's table has in-frame clones only and misses some. The sample lists 300,000 to 350,000 clones, around nine tenths occurring once. The sequenced sample was PBMCs or T cells enriched from blood (not recorded which). The receptors here all came from a woman aged 25 to 39 who had been exposed to COVID-19. The CDR3 runs from the conserved cysteine through the conserved F or W. The D gene is left open where the match is weak. Size is omitted from some rows. Given values are once, few, many or a class for expanded clones.

CDR3nt,CDR3aa,j_gene,abundance,d_gene,v_gene
TGTGCCAGCCTTCGAAACAGTCATGGCTACACCTTC,CASLRNSHGYTF,TRBJ1-2,-,-,TRBV7-9
TGCGCCAGCAGCTTGAATACAGTTAGCTCTGGAAACACCATATATTTT,CASSLNTVSSGNTIYF,TRBJ1-3,-,-,TRBV5-1
TGCGCCAGCAGCGTTGACAGGTGGAACACTGAAGCTTTCTTT,CASSVDRWNTEAFF,TRBJ1-1,-,-,TRBV5-1
TGTGCCAGCAGCCCATACCCCACTGGTGGCTACACCTTC,CASSPYPTGGYTF,TRBJ1-2,-,-,TRBV9
TGTGCCAGCAGTTTCTACCGGCGGGGGGAAGAGACCCAGTACTTC,CASSFYRRGEETQYF,TRBJ2-5,-,TRBD2,TRBV27
TGTGCCAGCTCACCACTATCCGGGACAACCTACTACGAGCAGTACTTC,CASSPLSGTTYYEQYF,TRBJ2-7,-,-,TRBV18
TGCGCCAGCAGTCCCGACAGTAATCAGCCCCAGCATTTT,CASSPDSNQPQHF,TRBJ1-5,-,-,TRBV5-1
TGTGCCAGCACCTTAAGGGACATATCCGGTCAGCCCCAGCATTTT,CASTLRDISGQPQHF,TRBJ1-5,-,-,TRBV5-5
TGCAGTGCTAGACAGAACTATGGCTACACCTTC,CSARQNYGYTF,TRBJ1-2,-,-,TRBV20-1
TGTGCCTGGAGGGGGACAGGCGCCACTGAAGCTTTCTTT,CAWRGTGATEAFF,TRBJ1-1,-,TRBD1,TRBV30
TGTGCCAGCAGCTCCCTCGGGGGCTATGGCTACACCTTC,CASSSLGGYGYTF,TRBJ1-2,-,-,TRBV7-9
TGCGCCAGCAGCCAAAGTCCGAGCTGGCAGGGCTACGAGCAGTACTTC,CASSQSPSWQGYEQYF,TRBJ2-7,-,-,TRBV4-3
TGTGCCAGCAGTTTCTTCCCGACAGGGTTGAACACTGAAGCTTTCTTT,CASSFFPTGLNTEAFF,TRBJ1-1,-,TRBD1,TRBV27
TGCAGTGCTAGTATGGTTCTGGCGGACAGGGGTGAAAAACTGTTTTTT,CSASMVLADRGEKLFF,TRBJ1-4,-,TRBD1,TRBV20-1
TGCGCCAGCAGCTTGTCACAGTTGAACACTGAAGCTTTCTTT,CASSLSQLNTEAFF,TRBJ1-1,few,-,TRBV5-1
TGTGCCACCAGCGGGGGACAGTACTATGGCTACACCTTC,CATSGGQYYGYTF,TRBJ1-2,-,TRBD1,TRBV15
TGTGCCAGCAGCTTAGAACCGGGGGGCGCCCACGAGCAGTACTTC,CASSLEPGGAHEQYF,TRBJ2-7,-,-,TRBV7-6
TGTGCCAGCAGCCCCCCTCTCTACACCTTC,CASSPPLYTF,TRBJ1-2,once,-,TRBV3-1/TRBV3-2
TGCGCCAGCAGCTTGGCCGGTGGCAGTCACAGGTTCTTC,CASSLAGGSHRFF,TRBJ2-1,-,-,TRBV5-1
TGTGCCAGCAGCTTAGGGTGGGGCATAGAAGAGACCCAGTACTTC,CASSLGWGIEETQYF,TRBJ2-5,-,-,TRBV7-6
TGTGCCAGCGCTCGGGGGAACACTGAAGCTTTCTTT,CASARGNTEAFF,TRBJ1-1,-,-,TRBV19
TGTGCCAGCAGTTTCAGGGGGCTTTCACCCCTCCACTTT,CASSFRGLSPLHF,TRBJ1-6,-,TRBD1,TRBV12-3/TRBV12-4
TGTGCCAGCAGTTTTAGACAGGGTGGATTAGAGACCCAGTACTTC,CASSFRQGGLETQYF,TRBJ2-5,-,TRBD1,TRBV6-5
TGTGCCACCAGCAGAGATCCAGTCGAAGCTTTCTTT,CATSRDPVEAFF,TRBJ1-1,many,-,TRBV15
TGTGCCAGCTCATCCCCAGGGGACGCTTTCTTT,CASSSPGDAFF,TRBJ1-1,-,-,TRBV18
TGTGCCAGCAGCTTAGCGTTTGACAGGGAGACTCAGCCCCAGCATTTT,CASSLAFDRETQPQHF,TRBJ1-5,-,TRBD1,TRBV7-9
TGTGCCAGCAGCTTGCAGGGGGCCTACAATGAGCAGTTCTTC,CASSLQGAYNEQFF,TRBJ2-1,-,TRBD1,TRBV5-8
TGTGCCATCAGTGAGTCGGGGAGCTCCTATGGCTACACCTTC,CAISESGSSYGYTF,TRBJ1-2,-,-,TRBV10-3
TGTGCCAGCAGTCCTCCTGGGCGGGGGTGGTCTGAGCAGTACTTC,CASSPPGRGWSEQYF,TRBJ2-7,-,TRBD2,TRBV28
TGTGCCAGCAGCAACAGGGGGGCTACTGAAGCTTTCTTT,CASSNRGATEAFF,TRBJ1-1,-,TRBD1,TRBV11-2
TGTGCCAGCAGCGGAGGGAGGTCCTACAATGAGCAGTTCTTC,CASSGGRSYNEQFF,TRBJ2-1,-,-,TRBV2
TGCGCCAGCAGCTTGGTTGGGAAGAGGGCTAGCCCCTACGAGCAGTACTTC,CASSLVGKRASPYEQYF,TRBJ2-7,-,-,TRBV5-1
TGCAGCGTCAAGGACAGCTATGGCTACACCTTC,CSVKDSYGYTF,TRBJ1-2,-,-,TRBV29-1
TGTGCCTGGGGACAGGACGGCACTGAAGCTTTCTTT,CAWGQDGTEAFF,TRBJ1-1,-,TRBD1,TRBV30
TGTGCCAGCAGCCCGATAACAGGTGTAAGTGGCTACACCTTC,CASSPITGVSGYTF,TRBJ1-2,-,-,TRBV7-2
TGTGCCAGCAGCGTAGCGGTAGATACGCAGTATTTT,CASSVAVDTQYF,TRBJ2-3,-,-,TRBV6-2/TRBV6-3
TGTGCCAGCTCGGGGACAGGCGGTCAGCCCCAGCATTTT,CASSGTGGQPQHF,TRBJ1-5,-,TRBD1,TRBV18
TGTGCCAGCTCACCGGGCAACAGGGGGCTCCAGCCCCAGCATTTT,CASSPGNRGLQPQHF,TRBJ1-5,once,TRBD1,TRBV18
TGCGCCAGCAGCCTAACTAATACAGGGATCTACTATGGCTACACCTTC,CASSLTNTGIYYGYTF,TRBJ1-2,-,-,TRBV4-1
TGTGCCAGTAGTATAGGGGGCGGATCCTCCTACGAGCAGTACTTC,CASSIGGGSSYEQYF,TRBJ2-7,once,-,TRBV19
TGTGCCAGCAGCGTAGTCATAGGAGGGGTACGCGATACGCAGTATTTT,CASSVVIGGVRDTQYF,TRBJ2-3,-,-,TRBV9
TGTGCCAGCAGAGGACAGGGGTACAATGAGCAGTTCTTC,CASRGQGYNEQFF,TRBJ2-1,-,TRBD1,TRBV7-8
TGTGCCAGCAGCGTCACAAGGGGTAATGGCTACACCTTC,CASSVTRGNGYTF,TRBJ1-2,-,-,TRBV25-1
TGTGCCAGTAGTATACAGGCAAATCAGCCCCAGCATTTT,CASSIQANQPQHF,TRBJ1-5,-,-,TRBV19
TGTGCCAGCAGCCTGGACAGTTACCAAGAGACCCAGTACTTC,CASSLDSYQETQYF,TRBJ2-5,-,-,TRBV5-6
TGCAGTGCTAGATTCGGGGACGAGCAGTACTTC,CSARFGDEQYF,TRBJ2-7,-,-,TRBV20-1
TGTGCCAGCAGTTGGCAGGGGCTAAGTGAAGCTTTCTTT,CASSWQGLSEAFF,TRBJ1-1,-,-,TRBV6-5
TGTGCCAGCAGATACGGCATCGGGGGCTACACCTTC,CASRYGIGGYTF,TRBJ1-2,-,-,TRBV2
TGCGCCAGCAGCTTGTCAGGCCTGAACACTGAAGCTTTCTTT,CASSLSGLNTEAFF,TRBJ1-1,-,-,TRBV5-1
TGTGCCAGCGTCAGAATGAACACTGAAGCTTTCTTT,CASVRMNTEAFF,TRBJ1-1,few,-,TRBV2
TGTGCCAGCACCCCCCGACAGGGTCGGAATGAGCAGTTCTTC,CASTPRQGRNEQFF,TRBJ2-1,-,TRBD1,TRBV11-2
TGCGCCAGCAGCTTGCGCCCAGGGATGAACACTGAAGCTTTCTTT,CASSLRPGMNTEAFF,TRBJ1-1,-,-,TRBV5-1
TGTGCCAGCAGCACCCCGACAGGGCCGGAAGCTTTCTTT,CASSTPTGPEAFF,TRBJ1-1,-,-,TRBV21-1
TGTGCCAGCAGTCACGGCAGGACTAGTGAGAGCACAGATACGCAGTATTTT,CASSHGRTSESTDTQYF,TRBJ2-3,-,TRBD2,TRBV7-2
TGTGCCAGCAGCCGGACAGGGGGCGCCAATATTGGGGCCAAAAACATTCAGTACTTC,CASSRTGGANIGAKNIQYF,TRBJ2-4,-,TRBD1,TRBV6-2/TRBV6-3
TGCGCCAGCAGCCAAGTGTACCGTCGGGGGGAAAATACGCAGTATTTT,CASSQVYRRGENTQYF,TRBJ2-3,-,TRBD2,TRBV4-3
TGCGCCAGCAGAGATACCGAAAGCGGTGAAAAACTGTTTTTT,CASRDTESGEKLFF,TRBJ1-4,-,-,TRBV10-2